The clone carrying this T cell receptor (beta chain) was counted a single time. The table came from immunoSEQ multiplex PCR; TCRdb's copy has only in-frame clones and leaves some out. The table records approximately 79,000 clones, over 85% of them present only once. This specimen comes from a study of T cell changes during pregnancy in multiple sclerosis. The CDR3 spans 13 residues. V and J are TRBV21-1 and TRBJ2-1; the DNA was not used to check the table's D call, TRBD2. TRBV21-1 is a pseudogene segment. This sequence was found in a female donor with multiple sclerosis, enrolled in a pregnancy study. The sample was CD4+ T cells from peripheral blood mononuclear cells, taken before pregnancy. CDR3 amino acids: CAGPGSPYNEQFF. In DNA, the CDR3 is TGTGCCGGTCCCGGGAGTCCCTACAATGAGCAGTTCTTC.